This record covers a single TCR beta chain. This PCR relied on a set of 60 Vbeta primers and 13 Jbeta primers. The repertoire was sequenced with immunoSEQ multiplex PCR; TCRdb's copy has only in-frame clones and lacks some. The sample has roughly 120,000 clones, roughly 66% seen once. CDR1 is LNHDA, CDR2 SQIVND, per germline (reference sequence). This CDR3 has 14 residues. Germline trimming cut 5 bases from V and 0 bases from J; bases unmatched to any gene: 3. The data derive from a study of cytomegalovirus exposure and HLA in healthy donors. This chain connects TRBV19 to TRBJ1-2; 7 bases align to TRBD1. The source is a man aged 60 to 75 in good health and CMV-seropositive. Sequencing was done on a sample of PBMCs. The CDR3 DNA reads as TGTGCCAGTAGTTTCCAGGGGGCTAACTATGGCTACACCTTC. It translates to CASSFQGANYGYTF.